Below are 4 T cell receptor beta chains sequenced from a single sample in a study of regulatory T cells in long-lasting Graves disease. Described time point: newly diagnosed GD, antithyroid drugs for less than 3 months. PBMC RNA was the source of the TCR library. Library construction for TCR beta used iRepertoire HTBI primers and Arm-PCR of CDR3 regions. TCRdb used MiXCR to reprocess the multiplex PCR reads, holding one entry per CDR3 protein. The sample lists approximately 300,000 distinct CDR3 sequences; 18% were seen once. The specimen was peripheral blood mononuclear cells (PBMCs), collected at new diagnosis, from a patient treated with antithyroid drugs. Receptors originate from a female donor with Graves disease.

The chain links TRBV2 to TRBJ1-2, with D possibly being TRBD1 (5 bases). Germline V gives CDR1 SNHLY, CDR2 FYNNEI. Deletions cut 6 bases from V and 4 bases from J, with 12 bases between. The CDR3 is 13 amino acids. This CDR3 reads CASSYDGGYGYTF. The CDR3 nucleotides are TGTGCCAGCAGCTATGACGGGGGCTATGGCTACACCTTC.

This clonotype occurred many times. The V gene is TRBV7-2, the J gene TRBJ2-3, with a tentative D call TRBD2 (6 bases). The CDR3 is made up of 16 amino acids. V lost 2 bases and J 2 bases, leaving 14 bases between the germline ends. Germline V gives CDR1 SGHTA, CDR2 FQGNSA. CDR3 region: CASSLSGRDLTDTQYF. As DNA, the CDR3 is TGTGCCAGCAGCTTATCCGGGAGAGATCTCACAGATACGCAGTATTTT.

This clonotype was counted many times. The J gene is TRBJ2-2, the V gene TRBV29-1; 11 bases agree with TRBD2. Germline V CDR1 and CDR2: SQVTM, ANQGSEA. The CDR3 extends over 15 amino acids. Losses at the gene ends were 4 bases for V and 0 bases for J; bases not matched to a gene: 1. Here the CDR3 reads CSVGLAGTNTGELFF. CDR3 DNA sequence: TGCAGCGTTGGACTAGCGGGGACGAACACCGGGGAGCTGTTTTTT.

This clonotype came up many times. This rearrangement joins TRBV20-1 to TRBJ2-7; 7 nucleotides match TRBD2. Germline-derived CDR1 and CDR2 are DFQATT and SNEGSKA (reference sequence). The junction had 15 bases not matched to a gene; V was cut back by 5 bases and J by 5 bases. CDR3 length: 15 amino acids. The CDR3 DNA is TGCAGTGCTTTTCCCCCGGGGGAGGGAGCGCACGAGCAGTACTTC. It is translated as CSAFPPGEGAHEQYF.